The clone carrying this T cell receptor beta chain was recorded many times. The antigen is undetermined. This sample was taken from a study of neurological immune-mediated disorders. TCRdb re-called the 5' RACE reads through MiXCR, storing one row per CDR3 protein. The table has under 45,000 distinct CDR3 sequences, 3% to 4% seen once. V was shortened by 1 base and J by 12 bases, with 16 bases between the two germline ends. Germline CDR1 and CDR2: DFQATT and SNEGSKA (reference sequence). The length of the CDR3 is 13 residues. Overall study results and limits: The most TCR clonal expansion was seen in HTLV-1-associated myelopathy, whereas the least was seen in multiple sclerosis, below the level in healthy controls. Private repertoires in all groups were suggested by the absence of shared CDR3 amino acid sequences among expanded clones across subjects.

This chain uses TRBV20-1 with TRBJ2-1, with a tentative D call TRBD2 (6 bases). The sequence came from a man aged 25-45 years with multiple sclerosis. The sequencing sample was made of PBMCs. CDR3 in amino acids: CSARAPLAARQFF. As DNA, the CDR3 is TGCAGTGCTAGAGCCCCACTAGCAGCGCGGCAGTTCTTC.